The 28 T cell receptor beta chains below come from one sample, sequenced in a study of blood T cell repertoires in COVID-19. The assay was immunoSEQ multiplex PCR, and TCRdb's table has in-frame clones only and misses some. The table has nearly 300,000 clones, just under 90% seen once; the top ten hold 2.9%. The sample consisted of PBMCs or T cells enriched from blood (not recorded which). Every receptor here comes from a woman in her 50s who had been exposed to COVID-19.

The CDR3 DNA reads as TGTGCCAGTAGTGAGGGGGACAGCTCGTACGAGCAGTACTTC. This sequence encodes CASSEGDSSYEQYF. J is TRBJ2-7 and V is TRBV19; the match to TRBD1 covers 7 bases. The CDR3 is made up of 14 amino acids. Looked up from germline, CDR1 is LNHDA and CDR2 is SQIVND (reference sequence). V was pared by 5 bases and J by 4 bases, with 8 bases of the junction left unmatched.

The chain employs TRBV7-2 and TRBJ2-1, with TRBD1 identical over 7 bases. The CDR3 extends over 20 amino acids. Trimming cost V 0 bases and J 0 bases; bases outside gene matches: 14. Per germline, CDR1 SGHTA and CDR2 FQGNSA. The DNA for the CDR3 is TGTGCCAGCAGCTTAGCGCCTTTACGGACGGCAGGGGGCTCCTACAATGAGCAGTTCTTC. Translating it yields CASSLAPLRTAGGSYNEQFF.

The chain couples TRBV5-6 to TRBJ1-6; D call uncertain. Germline values: CDR1 SGHDT, CDR2 YYEEEE. CDR3 length: 16 amino acids. V dropped 1 base and J dropped 7 bases, with 15 bases sitting between them. CDR3 sequence reads: CASSLLVEYGNSPLHF. DNA of the CDR3: TGTGCCAGCAGCTTGTTAGTGGAGTATGGAAATTCACCCCTCCACTTT.

This clone was seen a single time. The chain combines TRBV10-3 with TRBJ1-6, with 12 bases that match TRBD1. Germline V gene data show CDR1 as ENHRY and CDR2 as SYGVKD. The CDR3 extends over 17 amino acids. J gave up 14 bases and V 3 bases, and 14 bases lay outside the gene matches. As DNA, the CDR3 is TGTGCCATCAGTGAACTGGACATAACGGGACAGGGGGCCTCCCTCCACTTT. It is translated as CAISELDITGQGASLHF.

The chain combines TRBV27 with TRBJ2-3; 12 bases are a match to TRBD2. Germline V gene data show CDR1 as MNHEY and CDR2 as SMNVEV (reference sequence). V gave up 4 bases and J gave up 7 bases; unmatched junction bases: 9. The CDR3 sequence is 16 residues long. CDR3 sequence: CASSSAGTSGSHTQYF. The CDR3 DNA reads TGTGCCAGCAGTTCGGCCGGGACTAGCGGGTCTCATACGCAGTATTTT.

This chain uses TRBV3-1 (or the pseudogene TRBV3-2) with TRBJ1-4, with D perhaps TRBD1 (5 bases). The CDR3 runs to 12 residues. Per germline, CDR1 LGHDT and CDR2 YNNKEL (reference sequence). V shed 2 bases and J shed 8 bases, with 6 bases lying between them. The CDR3 DNA is TGTGCCAGCAGCCAAAGGGGCGAAAAACTGTTTTTT. Translated: CASSQRGEKLFF.

The chain has TRBV18 and TRBJ1-1; D remains unclear. The CDR3 spans 14 residues. Germline CDR1 KGHSH, CDR2 LQKENI. V was trimmed by 6 bases and J by 1 base, leaving 12 bases between them. CDR3 amino acids: CASSPGAANTEAFF. DNA for the CDR3: TGTGCCAGCTCCCCGGGTGCAGCGAACACTGAAGCTTTCTTT.

This rearrangement joins TRBV2 to TRBJ2-7; 10 bases align to TRBD1. The V gene end was trimmed by 6 bases and the J gene end by 1 base; junction bases not matched to a gene: 6. This CDR3 is built from 15 residues. Per the germline V gene, CDR1 is SNHLY and CDR2 is FYNNEI. CDR3 sequence: CASRAGQGVSYEQYF. The CDR3 region has the DNA TGTGCCAGCAGGGCTGGACAGGGGGTTTCCTACGAGCAGTACTTC.

This chain joins TRBV6-1 and TRBJ1-2; perhaps TRBD1 as D (6 bases). This CDR3 spans 15 amino acids. Per the germline V gene, CDR1 is MNHNS and CDR2 is SASEGT. Trimming took 3 bases from V and 4 from J, leaving 15 bases between them. Here the CDR3 DNA reads TGTGCCAGCAGTGAGATGGGGGGGCTAGGCTATGGCTACACCTTC. Its protein is CASSEMGGLGYGYTF.

The chain couples TRBV5-4 to TRBJ1-1; D is perhaps TRBD1 (6 bases). V was cut by 0 bases and J by 3 bases, with 6 bases left in between. The CDR3 sequence is 13 residues long. Germline CDR1 SGHNT, CDR2 YYREEE (reference sequence). Written as DNA, the CDR3 is TGTGCCAGCAGCTTGGACAGGGACACTGAAGCTTTCTTT. The encoded protein is CASSLDRDTEAFF.

The chain carries TRBV28 and TRBJ1-3, with a possible D match to TRBD1 (6 bases). The V gene lost 5 bases and the J gene lost 3 bases, with 11 bases spanning the gap. This CDR3 has 14 amino acids. Germline V gene lookup returns CDR1 MDHEN and CDR2 SYDVKM. CDR3 residues: CASSAQGGGNTIYF. In nucleotides, the CDR3 is TGTGCCAGCAGTGCACAGGGTGGTGGAAACACCATATATTTT.

V gene TRBV30 combines with J gene TRBJ2-1; a weak D match, TRBD1 (6 bases). The CDR3 runs to 13 residues. V was shortened by 3 bases and J by 8 bases, with 14 bases between the two germline ends. Germline values: CDR1 GTSNPN, CDR2 SVGIG (reference sequence). The CDR3 reads CAWRYAPGDEQFF. In DNA, the CDR3 is TGTGCCTGGAGGTACGCCCCAGGGGATGAGCAGTTCTTC.

Here the CDR3 DNA reads TGTGCCAGCAGTTTAGGACTAGCGGACGAGCAGTACTTC. This gives the protein CASSLGLADEQYF. The gene calls are TRBV12-3 or TRBV12-4 and TRBJ2-7; 9 bases are a match to TRBD2. The CDR3 has 13 residues. Trimming cost V 1 base and J 5 bases; bases outside gene matches: 0.

V usage is TRBV28 and J usage is TRBJ2-1; D unresolved. The CDR3 has 14 residues. V shed 6 bases and J shed 4 bases, with 13 bases lying between them. CDR1 and CDR2 from the germline V gene are MDHEN and SYDVKM. The CDR3 coding sequence is TGTGCCAGCAGCCCCCGGGTCTGGTACAATGAGCAGTTCTTC. Amino acids: CASSPRVWYNEQFF.

J is TRBJ2-1 and V is TRBV6-4; 10 bases are a match to TRBD2. V gave up 6 bases and J gave up 8 bases; unmatched junction bases: 7. Looked up from germline, CDR1 is MRHNA and CDR2 is SNTAGT. This CDR3 spans 14 amino acids. The CDR3 here is CASRGVSGGYEQFF. Here the CDR3 DNA reads TGTGCCAGCAGAGGAGTTAGCGGGGGGTATGAGCAGTTCTTC.

The chain couples TRBV5-1 to TRBJ2-3, with 7 positions matching TRBD2. Per the germline V gene, CDR1 is SGHRS and CDR2 is YFSETQ. This CDR3 spans 16 amino acids. The trim removed 3 bases at V and 2 bases at J, leaving 9 bases unmatched. CDR3 bases: TGCGCCAGCAGCTCCCCGCTAGCGGCCCTCACAGATACGCAGTATTTT. This translates into CASSSPLAALTDTQYF.

The CDR3 DNA sequence: TGTGCCAGCAGCTACTACAGGGGTATTAGGTCACCCCTCCACTTT. It is translated as CASSYYRGIRSPLHF. The V call is TRBV5-8, the J call TRBJ1-6, with 7 bases lining up with TRBD1. The CDR3 spans 15 residues. In germline, CDR1 is SGHTS, CDR2 YDEGEE. Losses at the gene ends were 3 bases for V and 10 bases for J; bases not matched to a gene: 10.

This rearrangement joins TRBV6-5 to TRBJ1-1, with unresolved D. The CDR3 contains 13 residues. Germline V gene lookup returns CDR1 MNHEY and CDR2 SVGAGI. V lost 2 bases, J lost 5 bases, and 9 bases lay in between. The CDR3 sequence: CASSYEGRTEAFF. CDR3 nucleotides: TGTGCCAGCAGTTACGAAGGGAGGACTGAAGCTTTCTTT.

This clone turned up a few times. The J gene is TRBJ2-2, the V gene TRBV18; maybe TRBD2 (6 bases). V dropped 5 bases and J dropped 1 base, with 17 bases sitting between them. CDR3 length: 17 amino acids. The germline V gene has CDR1 KGHSH and CDR2 LQKENI. For the CDR3, the DNA is TGTGCCAGCTCAAAATCTTACGACGGGGGGAACACCGGGGAGCTGTTTTTT. Its protein is CASSKSYDGGNTGELFF.

The chain is built from TRBV18 and TRBJ2-3, with 9 bases identical to TRBD1. In germline, CDR1 is KGHSH, CDR2 LQKENI. V lost 3 bases and J lost 0; bases outside the gene matches: 1. The CDR3 extends over 15 amino acids. The DNA for the CDR3 is TGTGCCAGCTCACCCGGGACAGGGAGCACAGATACGCAGTATTTT. It specifies CASSPGTGSTDTQYF.

V usage is TRBV28 and J usage is TRBJ1-5, with a weak D call TRBD1 (6 bases). The germline gives CDR1 MDHEN, CDR2 SYDVKM. This CDR3 has 15 residues. Trimming removed 7 bases at V and 7 bases at J, with 20 bases between. The CDR3 DNA sequence: TGTGCCAGCACCTCGCAGGGGCTGAATCGGCAGCCCCAGCATTTT. Protein: CASTSQGLNRQPQHF. The full variable domain, its missing parts supplied by reference TRBV28 and TRBJ1-5, is DVKVTQSSRYLVKRTGEKVFLECVQDMDHENMFWYRQDPGLGLRLIYFSYDVKMKEKGDIPEGYSVSREKKERFSLILESASTNQTSMYLCASTSQGLNRQPQHFGDGTRLSIL.

The V gene is TRBV18, the J gene TRBJ1-5, with D hard to call. V was cut by 3 bases and J by 4 bases, with 10 bases left in between. CDR1 and CDR2 from the germline V gene are KGHSH and LQKENI. The CDR3 runs 14 residues. The CDR3 bases are TGTGCCAGCTCACCGCGAGTCGATAATCAGCCCCAGCATTTT. Protein sequence: CASSPRVDNQPQHF. The full variable domain, in which reference TRBV18 and TRBJ1-5 provide the parts outside the CDR3, is NAGVMQNPRHLVRRRGQEARLRCSPMKGHSHVYWYRQLPEEGLKFMVYLQKENIIDESGMPKERFSAEFPKEGPSILRIQQVVRGDSAAYFCASSPRVDNQPQHFGDGTRLSIL.

The chain joins TRBV7-9 to TRBJ2-7; a weak D match, TRBD2 (5 bases). The CDR3 extends over 12 amino acids. Trimming took off 3 bases at V and 7 bases at J, with 10 bases between the two ends. The germline V gene encodes CDR1 SEHNR and CDR2 FQNEAQ (reference sequence). DNA for the CDR3: TGTGCCAGCAGCTTTCTAGCAAGTGAGCAGTACTTC. Its translation is CASSFLASEQYF.

V gene TRBV19 combines with J gene TRBJ1-2; D is possibly TRBD1 (5 bases). The CDR3 covers 15 residues. The germline V gene encodes CDR1 LNHDA and CDR2 SQIVND (reference sequence). Trimming cost V 3 bases and J 5 bases, with 16 bases left between them. Written as DNA, the CDR3 is TGTGCCAGTAGTATGGGACCGGGCGGGATGTATGGCTACACCTTC. Its translation: CASSMGPGGMYGYTF. Supplemented by reference TRBV19 and TRBJ1-2, the full variable domain reads DGGITQSPKYLFRKEGQNVTLSCEQNLNHDAMYWYRQDPGQGLRLIYYSQIVNDFQKGDIAEGYSVSREKKESFPLTVTSAQKNPTAFYLCASSMGPGGMYGYTFGSGTRLTVV.

J is TRBJ1-3 and V is TRBV2; 8 nucleotides line up with TRBD1. Germline V gene lookup returns CDR1 SNHLY and CDR2 FYNNEI. This CDR3 spans 15 amino acids. After removal of 4 bases from V and 8 bases from J, the junction contained 10 bases not matched to a gene. The CDR3 sequence is CASSGGTGVVDTIYF. The CDR3 DNA sequence: TGTGCCAGCAGTGGGGGGACAGGAGTCGTGGACACCATATATTTT.

The chain has TRBV5-8 and TRBJ2-1; TRBD1 might be the D (9 bases). The CDR3 has 16 residues. The germline V gene encodes CDR1 SGHTS and CDR2 YDEGEE. The germline V and J ends were trimmed by 4 bases and 10 bases, with 24 bases remaining between them. The CDR3 DNA follows: TGTGCCAGCAGCGGGACAGGGTATGTCGGGGGGGCCGAGCAGTTCTTC. This encodes CASSGTGYVGGAEQFF.

This clone was seen more than once but under ten times. The J gene is TRBJ2-1, the V gene TRBV27; TRBD1 matches at 8 bases. Germline V gene lookup returns CDR1 MNHEY and CDR2 SMNVEV (reference sequence). The CDR3 runs to 15 residues. Trimming removed 5 bases from V and 0 bases from J; junction bases left unmatched: 3. The chain's CDR3 is CASSVTGVSYNEQFF. CDR3 DNA sequence: TGTGCCAGCAGTGTGACAGGGGTCTCCTACAATGAGCAGTTCTTC.

The CDR3 nucleotides are TGCGCCAGCAGCCTCTCCCGGACAGGGAATACCGGGGAGCTGTTTTTT. This gives the protein CASSLSRTGNTGELFF. The chain couples TRBV4-1 to TRBJ2-2; 8 nucleotides match TRBD1. Germline CDR1 reads MGHRA; CDR2 reads YSYEKL. The CDR3 is 16 amino acids. With V trimmed by 4 bases and J by 5 bases, 9 bases remained unmatched.